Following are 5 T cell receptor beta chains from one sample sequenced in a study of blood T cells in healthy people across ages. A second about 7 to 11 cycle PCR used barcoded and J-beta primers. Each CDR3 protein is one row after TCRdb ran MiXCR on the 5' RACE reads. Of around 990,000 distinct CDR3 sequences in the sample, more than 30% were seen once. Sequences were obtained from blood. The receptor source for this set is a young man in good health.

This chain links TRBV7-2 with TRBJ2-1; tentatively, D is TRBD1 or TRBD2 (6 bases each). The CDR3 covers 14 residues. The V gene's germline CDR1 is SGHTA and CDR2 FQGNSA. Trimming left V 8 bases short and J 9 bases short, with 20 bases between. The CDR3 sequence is CASGGGTTTAEQFF. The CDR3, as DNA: TGTGCCAGCGGAGGCGGGACAACCACGGCTGAGCAGTTCTTC.

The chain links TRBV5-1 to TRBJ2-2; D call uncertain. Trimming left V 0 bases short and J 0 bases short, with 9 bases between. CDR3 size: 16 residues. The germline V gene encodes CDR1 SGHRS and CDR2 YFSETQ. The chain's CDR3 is CASSLAAAANTGELFF. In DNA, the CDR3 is TGCGCCAGCAGCTTGGCCGCGGCAGCGAACACCGGGGAGCTGTTTTTT.

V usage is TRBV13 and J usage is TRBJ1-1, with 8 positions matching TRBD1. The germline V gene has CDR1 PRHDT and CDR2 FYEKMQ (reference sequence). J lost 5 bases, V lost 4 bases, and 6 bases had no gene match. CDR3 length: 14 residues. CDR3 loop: CASSSRTGRTEAFF. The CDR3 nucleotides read TGTGCCAGCAGCTCCCGGACAGGGCGGACTGAAGCTTTCTTT.

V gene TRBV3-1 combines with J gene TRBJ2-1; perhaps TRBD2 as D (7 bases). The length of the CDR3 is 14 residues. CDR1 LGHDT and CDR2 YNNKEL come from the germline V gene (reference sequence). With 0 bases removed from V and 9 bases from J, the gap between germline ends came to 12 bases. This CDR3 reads CASSQEGGGGEQFF. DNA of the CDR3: TGTGCCAGCAGCCAAGAAGGGGGGGGCGGTGAGCAGTTCTTC.

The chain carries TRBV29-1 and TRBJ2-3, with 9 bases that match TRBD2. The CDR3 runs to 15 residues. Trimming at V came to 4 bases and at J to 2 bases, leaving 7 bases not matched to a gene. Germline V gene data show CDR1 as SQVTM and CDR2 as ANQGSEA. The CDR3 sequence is CSVGASGTNTDTQYF. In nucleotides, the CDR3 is TGCAGCGTTGGGGCTAGCGGGACAAACACAGATACGCAGTATTTT.